The present entry profiles one T cell receptor beta chain with its context. This entry is derived from a study of T-cell reconstitution after alpha-beta-depleted transplantation in children. The library targeted TCRbeta and was prepared with unique molecular identifiers. Each CDR3 protein is one row after TCRdb ran MiXCR on the PCR reads. The sample lists some 550,000 distinct CDR3 sequences, about 16% occurring once. V was clipped by 5 bases and J by 3 bases, with 10 bases between them. This CDR3 region has 14 residues. Germline loops: CDR1 KGHDR, CDR2 SFDVKD. The chain couples TRBV24-1 to TRBJ2-1, with D hard to call. This receptor was taken from a human donor who donated a stem cell graft to a child with acute lymphoblastic leukemia. Sequences were derived from PBMCs from the stem cell graft donor, sampled from the stem cell graft. The CDR3 loop reads CATSASTDYNEQFF. The CDR3 region has the DNA TGTGCCACCAGTGCCTCCACAGACTACAATGAGCAGTTCTTC.